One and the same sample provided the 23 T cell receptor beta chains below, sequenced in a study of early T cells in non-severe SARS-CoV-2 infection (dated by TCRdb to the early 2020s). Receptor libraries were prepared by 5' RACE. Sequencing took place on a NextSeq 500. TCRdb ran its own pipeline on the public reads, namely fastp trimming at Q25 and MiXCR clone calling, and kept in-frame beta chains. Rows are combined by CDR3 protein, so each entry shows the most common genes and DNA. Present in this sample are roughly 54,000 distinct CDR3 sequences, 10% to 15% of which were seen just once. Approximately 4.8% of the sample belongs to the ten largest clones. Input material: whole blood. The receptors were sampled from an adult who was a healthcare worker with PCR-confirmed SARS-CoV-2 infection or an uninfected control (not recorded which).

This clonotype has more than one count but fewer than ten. CDR3 nucleotides: TGCAGCGTCGGAGGCGTGCAGGGGGAGACCCAGTACTTC. Residues: CSVGGVQGETQYF. The V and J genes are TRBV29-1 and TRBJ2-5, with TRBD1 as a possible D gene (6 bases). From germline, CDR1 is SQVTM and CDR2 ANQGSEA. V was trimmed by 6 bases and J by 5 bases, leaving 16 bases between them. The CDR3 has 13 residues.

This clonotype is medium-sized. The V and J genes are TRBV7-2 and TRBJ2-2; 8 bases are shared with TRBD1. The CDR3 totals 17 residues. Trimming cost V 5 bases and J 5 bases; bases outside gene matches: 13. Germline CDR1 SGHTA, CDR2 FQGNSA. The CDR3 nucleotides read TGTGCCAGCAGCCCCCATTTCCGGACAGGGCTTACCGGGGAGCTGTTTTTT. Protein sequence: CASSPHFRTGLTGELFF.

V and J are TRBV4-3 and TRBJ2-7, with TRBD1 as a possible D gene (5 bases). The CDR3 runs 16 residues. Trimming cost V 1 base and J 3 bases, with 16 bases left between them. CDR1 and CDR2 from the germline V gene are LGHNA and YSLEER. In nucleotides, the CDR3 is TGCGCCAGCAGCCAAGTAAGGGGATCAGGGATCTACGAGCAGTACTTC. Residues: CASSQVRGSGIYEQYF.

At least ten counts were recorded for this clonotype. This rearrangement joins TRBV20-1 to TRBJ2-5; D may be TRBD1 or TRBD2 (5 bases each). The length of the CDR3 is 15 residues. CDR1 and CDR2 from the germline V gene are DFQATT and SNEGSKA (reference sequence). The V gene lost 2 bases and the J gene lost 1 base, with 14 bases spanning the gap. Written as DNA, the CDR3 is TGCAGTGCTAGATGGGACGCGCGAATCCAAGAGACCCAGTACTTC. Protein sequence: CSARWDARIQETQYF.

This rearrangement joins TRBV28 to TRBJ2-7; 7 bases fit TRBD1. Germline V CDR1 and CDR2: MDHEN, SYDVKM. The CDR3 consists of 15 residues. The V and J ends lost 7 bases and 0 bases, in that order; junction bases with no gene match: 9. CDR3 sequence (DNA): TGTGCCAGCAAACCGGGACAGACTATCTCCTACGAGCAGTACTTC. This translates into CASKPGQTISYEQYF.

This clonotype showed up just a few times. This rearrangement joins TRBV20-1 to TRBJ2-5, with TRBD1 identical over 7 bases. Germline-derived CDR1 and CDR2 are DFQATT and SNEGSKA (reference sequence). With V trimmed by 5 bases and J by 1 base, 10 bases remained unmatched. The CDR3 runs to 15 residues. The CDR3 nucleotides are TGCAGTGCTCGCCCTTTCGGGACAGCCCAAGAGACCCAGTACTTC. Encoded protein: CSARPFGTAQETQYF.

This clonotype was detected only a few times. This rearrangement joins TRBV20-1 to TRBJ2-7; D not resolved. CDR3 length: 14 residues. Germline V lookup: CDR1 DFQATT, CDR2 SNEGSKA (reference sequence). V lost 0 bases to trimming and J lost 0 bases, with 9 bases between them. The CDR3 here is CSAREQTISYEQYF. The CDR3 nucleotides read TGCAGTGCTAGAGAGCAGACGATCTCCTACGAGCAGTACTTC.

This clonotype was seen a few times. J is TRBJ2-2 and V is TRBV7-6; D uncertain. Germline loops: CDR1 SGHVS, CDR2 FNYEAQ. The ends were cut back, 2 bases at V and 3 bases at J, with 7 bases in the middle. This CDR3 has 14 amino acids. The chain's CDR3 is CASSLHQDTGELFF. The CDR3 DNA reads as TGTGCCAGCAGCTTACATCAGGACACCGGGGAGCTGTTTTTT.

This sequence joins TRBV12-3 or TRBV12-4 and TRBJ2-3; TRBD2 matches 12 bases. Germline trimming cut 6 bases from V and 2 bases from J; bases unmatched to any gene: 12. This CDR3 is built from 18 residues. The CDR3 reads CASRGLAGPSAHTDTQYF. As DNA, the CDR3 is TGTGCCAGCAGAGGACTAGCGGGACCCTCGGCGCACACAGATACGCAGTATTTT.

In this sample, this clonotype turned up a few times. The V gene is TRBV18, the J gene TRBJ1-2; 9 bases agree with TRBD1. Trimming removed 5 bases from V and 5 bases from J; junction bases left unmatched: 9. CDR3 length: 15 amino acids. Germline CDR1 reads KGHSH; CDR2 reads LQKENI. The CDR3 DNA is TGTGCCAGCTCATTCGGGACAGGGACGGAATATGGCTACACCTTC. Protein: CASSFGTGTEYGYTF. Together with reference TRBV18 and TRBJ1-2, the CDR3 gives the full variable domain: NAGVMQNPRHLVRRRGQEARLRCSPMKGHSHVYWYRQLPEEGLKFMVYLQKENIIDESGMPKERFSAEFPKEGPSILRIQQVVRGDSAAYFCASSFGTGTEYGYTFGSGTRLTVV.

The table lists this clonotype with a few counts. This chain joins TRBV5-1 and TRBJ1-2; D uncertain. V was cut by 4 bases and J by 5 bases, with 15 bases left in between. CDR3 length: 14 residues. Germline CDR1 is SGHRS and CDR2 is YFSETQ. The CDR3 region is CASSRLAAGYGYTF. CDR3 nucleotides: TGCGCCAGCAGCCGCCTTGCCGCCGGGTATGGCTACACCTTC. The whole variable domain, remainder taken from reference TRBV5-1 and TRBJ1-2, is KAGVTQTPRYLIKTRGQQVTLSCSPISGHRSVSWYQQTPGQGLQFLFEYFSETQRNKGNFPGRFSGRQFSNSRSEMNVSTLELGDSALYLCASSRLAAGYGYTFGSGTRLTVV.

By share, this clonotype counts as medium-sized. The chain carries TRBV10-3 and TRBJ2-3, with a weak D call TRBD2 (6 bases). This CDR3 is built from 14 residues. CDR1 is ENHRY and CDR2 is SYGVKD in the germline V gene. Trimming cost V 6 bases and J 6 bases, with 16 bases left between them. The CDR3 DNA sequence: TGTGCCATCAGCATCGGGGGTTTGACGGATACGCAGTATTTT. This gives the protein CAISIGGLTDTQYF.

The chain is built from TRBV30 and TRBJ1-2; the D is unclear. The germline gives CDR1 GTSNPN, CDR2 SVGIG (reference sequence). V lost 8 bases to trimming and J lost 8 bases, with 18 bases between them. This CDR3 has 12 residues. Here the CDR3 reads CAHGFKGGGYTF. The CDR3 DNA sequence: TGTGCCCACGGATTTAAGGGCGGCGGCTACACCTTC.

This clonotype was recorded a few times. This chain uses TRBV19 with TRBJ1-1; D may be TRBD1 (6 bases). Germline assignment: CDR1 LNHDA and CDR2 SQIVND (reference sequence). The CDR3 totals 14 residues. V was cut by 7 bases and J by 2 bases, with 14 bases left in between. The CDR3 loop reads CASKNPGQNTEAFF. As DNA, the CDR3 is TGTGCCAGTAAAAATCCGGGACAAAACACTGAAGCTTTCTTT.

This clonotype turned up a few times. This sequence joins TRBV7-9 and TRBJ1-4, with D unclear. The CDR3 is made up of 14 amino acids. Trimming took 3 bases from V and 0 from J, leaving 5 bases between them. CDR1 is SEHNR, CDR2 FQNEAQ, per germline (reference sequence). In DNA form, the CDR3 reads TGTGCCAGCAGCTTCGGTGCAACTAATGAAAAACTGTTTTTT. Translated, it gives CASSFGATNEKLFF.

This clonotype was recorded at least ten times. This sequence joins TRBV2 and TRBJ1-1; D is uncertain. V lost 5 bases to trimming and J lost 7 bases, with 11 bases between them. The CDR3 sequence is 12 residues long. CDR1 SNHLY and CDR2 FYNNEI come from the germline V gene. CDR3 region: CASSFSVLEAFF. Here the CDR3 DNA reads TGTGCCAGCAGTTTCTCAGTCCTTGAAGCTTTCTTT.

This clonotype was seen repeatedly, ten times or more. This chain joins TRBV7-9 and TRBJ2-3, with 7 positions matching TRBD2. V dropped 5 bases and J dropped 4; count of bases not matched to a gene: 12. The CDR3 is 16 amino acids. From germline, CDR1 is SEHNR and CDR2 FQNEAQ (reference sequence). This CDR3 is CASSNTGGQHPDTQYF. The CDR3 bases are TGTGCCAGCAGCAATACGGGGGGTCAACATCCAGATACGCAGTATTTT.

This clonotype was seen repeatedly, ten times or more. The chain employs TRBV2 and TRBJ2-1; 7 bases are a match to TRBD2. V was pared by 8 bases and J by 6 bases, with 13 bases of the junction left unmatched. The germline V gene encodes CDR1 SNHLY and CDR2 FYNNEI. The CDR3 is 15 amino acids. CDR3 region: CASDRGVNPLNEQFF. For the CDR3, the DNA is TGTGCCAGCGACCGGGGGGTCAACCCTCTCAATGAGCAGTTCTTC.

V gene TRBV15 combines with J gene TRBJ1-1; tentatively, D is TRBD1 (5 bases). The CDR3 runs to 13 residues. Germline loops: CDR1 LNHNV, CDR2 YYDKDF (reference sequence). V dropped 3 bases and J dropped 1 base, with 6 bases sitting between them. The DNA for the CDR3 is TGTGCCACCAGCAGCGACAGGAACACTGAAGCTTTCTTT. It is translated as CATSSDRNTEAFF.

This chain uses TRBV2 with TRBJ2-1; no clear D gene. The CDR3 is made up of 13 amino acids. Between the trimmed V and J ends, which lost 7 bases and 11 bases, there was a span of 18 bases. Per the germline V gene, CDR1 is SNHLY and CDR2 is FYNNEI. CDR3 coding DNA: TGTGCCAGCACCCCGGACGGAGTCAACCAGCAGTTCTTC. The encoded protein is CASTPDGVNQQFF.

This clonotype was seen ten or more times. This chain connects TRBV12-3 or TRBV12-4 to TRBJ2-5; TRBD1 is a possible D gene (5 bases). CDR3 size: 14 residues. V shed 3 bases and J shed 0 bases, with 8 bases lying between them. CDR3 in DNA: TGTGCCAGCAGTTTCGCAGGGAACCAAGAGACCCAGTACTTC. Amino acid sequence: CASSFAGNQETQYF.

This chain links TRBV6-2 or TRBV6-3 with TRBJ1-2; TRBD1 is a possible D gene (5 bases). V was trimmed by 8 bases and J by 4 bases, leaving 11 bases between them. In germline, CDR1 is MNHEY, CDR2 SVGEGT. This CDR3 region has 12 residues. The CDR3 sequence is CASRETVYGYTF. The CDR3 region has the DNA TGTGCCAGCCGCGAGACAGTCTATGGCTACACCTTC.

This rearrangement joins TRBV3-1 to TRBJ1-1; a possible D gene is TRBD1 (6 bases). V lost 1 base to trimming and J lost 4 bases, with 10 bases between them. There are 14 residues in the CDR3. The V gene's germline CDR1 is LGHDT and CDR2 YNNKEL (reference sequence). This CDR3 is CASSQAQGPTEAFF. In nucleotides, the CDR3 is TGTGCCAGCAGCCAAGCCCAGGGGCCCACTGAAGCTTTCTTT.